Sequencing of this T cell receptor beta chain was carried out in a study of blood T cell repertoires in COVID-19. Study overall: COVID-19 samples, acute and convalescent, were from the United States, Italy and Spain. Sources were T cells, B-cell-depleted T cells, or PBMCs; the material itself was cDNA or gDNA.

Authors' analysis steps: Reference gene primer amplification gave estimated nucleated cell counts. Measured with immunoSEQ multiplex PCR; TCRdb has only the in-frame clones, and not every one. V and J calls plus clone size are reproduced from that table; the DNA served to infer D and trimming. The sample includes 120,000 to 150,000 clones, roughly 90% seen only once; the top ten take 10% to 13%. This clonotype was obtained from a man aged 50 to 59 with active or convalescent COVID-19. Sequenced sample: peripheral blood.

The CDR3 protein is CASSSRGGTGGYEQYF. CDR3 nucleotide sequence: TGTGCCAGCAGTTCCCGAGGGGGGACAGGAGGGTACGAGCAGTACTTC. The chain recombines TRBV6-5 with TRBJ2-7; 8 bases map to TRBD1. The CDR3 consists of 16 residues. V dropped 4 bases and J dropped 4; count of bases not matched to a gene: 12. Looked up from germline, CDR1 is MNHEY and CDR2 is SVGAGI.